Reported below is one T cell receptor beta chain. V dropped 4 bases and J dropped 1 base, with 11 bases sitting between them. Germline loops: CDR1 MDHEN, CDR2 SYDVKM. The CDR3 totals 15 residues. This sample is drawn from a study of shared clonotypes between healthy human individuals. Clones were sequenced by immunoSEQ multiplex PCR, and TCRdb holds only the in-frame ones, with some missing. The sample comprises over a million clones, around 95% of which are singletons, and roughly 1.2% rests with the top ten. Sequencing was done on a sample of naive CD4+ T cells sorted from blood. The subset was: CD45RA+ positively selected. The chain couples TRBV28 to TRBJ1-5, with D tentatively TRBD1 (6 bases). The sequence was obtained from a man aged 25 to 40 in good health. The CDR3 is CASSSLTGSNQPQHF. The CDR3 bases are TGTGCCAGCAGTTCCTTGACAGGAAGCAATCAGCCCCAGCATTTT. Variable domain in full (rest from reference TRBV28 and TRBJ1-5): DVKVTQSSRYLVKRTGEKVFLECVQDMDHENMFWYRQDPGLGLRLIYFSYDVKMKEKGDIPEGYSVSREKKERFSLILESASTNQTSMYLCASSSLTGSNQPQHFGDGTRLSIL.